The rows below give T cell receptor beta chains drawn from one sample of a study of memory CD4+ T cells and cytomegalovirus serostatus. TCRdb's table, derived via immunoSEQ multiplex PCR, lists solely in-frame clones and lacks some. Among about 52,000 clones listed, about 86% were seen once. The specimen sequenced was memory CD4+ T cells from blood. These receptors all stem from an adult in good health and CMV-seropositive. CDR3s include the opening cysteine and the closing phenylalanine or tryptophan. A D gene is named only where the DNA matches it firmly.

J gene,V gene,CDR3 length,D gene,CDR3 protein
TRBJ2-1,TRBV19,14,TRBD1,CASSNRDRGDEQFF
TRBJ1-4,TRBV19,18,.,CASSRSPGGTATNEKLFF
TRBJ2-1,TRBV5-1,14,.,CALLRGLLYNEQFF
TRBJ1-1,TRBV19,15,TRBD1,CASSKGQGLNTEAFF
TRBJ1-2,TRBV9,14,.,CASSEGPANYGYTF
TRBJ2-7,TRBV28,16,.,CASSPNGLGYSYEQYF
TRBJ1-2,TRBV6-1,15,TRBD1,CASSEAQGGYYGYTF
TRBJ1-4,TRBV29-1,15,TRBD1,CSVASGGATNEKLFF
TRBJ2-7,TRBV11-2,14,TRBD2,CASSFERGSYEQYF
TRBJ2-5,TRBV2,16,.,CASRPDSGLGGETQYF
TRBJ1-2,TRBV7-6,19,.,CASSPTAGTLQGQGYGYTF
TRBJ2-7,TRBV11-1,15,TRBD1,CASSRQGSLPYEQYF
TRBJ1-5,TRBV2,14,.,CASSPTAFNQPQHF
TRBJ2-3,TRBV7-9,18,TRBD2,CASSSGTDGLAGPHTQYF
TRBJ1-1,TRBV10-2,13,.,CASQGPMNTEAFF
TRBJ1-2,TRBV9,14,TRBD1,CASSVNRDSLNLVF
TRBJ1-1,TRBV6-6,14,TRBD1,CASSSGQGGTEAFF
TRBJ1-5,TRBV28,13,.,CASSPPDTQPQHF
TRBJ2-5,TRBV5-1,16,TRBD2,CASSLPGLADQETQYF
TRBJ2-1,TRBV10-3,13,.,CAIRRPGNNEQFF
TRBJ1-4,TRBV20-1,11,.,CSASLGEKLFF
TRBJ1-1,TRBV2,12,TRBD1,CASRGDRGRAFF
TRBJ2-1,TRBV5-1,15,TRBD2,CASSPLAGGPSEQFF
TRBJ2-7,TRBV21-1,17,.,CASSRVRQGGRHYEQYF
TRBJ2-1,TRBV7-9,18,TRBD1,CASSTKNYRGSSYNEQFF
TRBJ2-7,TRBV4-1,14,.,CASSQDSGPYEQYF
TRBJ2-3,TRBV7-6,16,.,CASSRSQGVLTDTQYF
TRBJ1-1,TRBV6-5,12,TRBD1,CASSYSTGEAFF
TRBJ2-3,TRBV14,14,.,CASSLQSRLDTQYF
TRBJ2-4,TRBV4-2,18,.,CASSQELTSGGAKNIQYF
TRBJ2-7,TRBV7-2,17,TRBD1,CASSVATTGTGRYEQYF
TRBJ2-5,TRBV6-1,14,.,CASSVQTGQQTQYF
TRBJ1-1,TRBV28,15,.,CASSWGPPRGTEAFF
TRBJ2-3,TRBV7-8,11,.,CGAGSTDTQYF
TRBJ2-5,TRBV19,15,.,CASSILRSPQETQYF
TRBJ1-5,TRBV14,16,.,CASSRQGQRSGQPQHF
TRBJ1-1,TRBV2,14,.,CASGRGMANTEAFF
TRBJ1-2,TRBV19,14,.,CASSPWTENYGYTF
TRBJ2-7,TRBV7-2,17,TRBD2,CASSQQPRSGGTYEQYF
TRBJ1-1,TRBV7-9,11,.,CASSPLREAFF
TRBJ2-3,TRBV10-2,15,.,CAIQESQGRQDTQYF
TRBJ2-7,TRBV7-8,13,TRBD1,CASSRDRGHEQYF
TRBJ2-5,TRBV7-7,16,.,CASSPLGGLQVETQYF
TRBJ2-7,TRBV7-9,15,TRBD2,CASSSLSGGAREQYF
TRBJ1-3,TRBV5-8,15,TRBD1,CASSPRDSSGNTIYF
TRBJ1-5,TRBV2,14,TRBD1,CASSQGEYNQPQHF
TRBJ2-1,TRBV4-1,17,TRBD1,CASSHDPGQGSPNEQFF
TRBJ2-2,TRBV11-2,15,TRBD2,CASSLASGSTGELFF
TRBJ1-4,TRBV12-5,16,.,CASGQNAGTLGEKLFF
TRBJ1-1,TRBV2,13,.,CASSDELNTEAFF
TRBJ1-2,TRBV12-5,11,.,CASGLGYGYTF
TRBJ1-4,TRBV6-6,15,.,CASTLGGGRNGKLFF
TRBJ2-6,TRBV18,15,.,CASSPKSSGANVLTF
TRBJ2-5,TRBV7-9,19,TRBD1,CASSLQLGTGEGEQETQYF